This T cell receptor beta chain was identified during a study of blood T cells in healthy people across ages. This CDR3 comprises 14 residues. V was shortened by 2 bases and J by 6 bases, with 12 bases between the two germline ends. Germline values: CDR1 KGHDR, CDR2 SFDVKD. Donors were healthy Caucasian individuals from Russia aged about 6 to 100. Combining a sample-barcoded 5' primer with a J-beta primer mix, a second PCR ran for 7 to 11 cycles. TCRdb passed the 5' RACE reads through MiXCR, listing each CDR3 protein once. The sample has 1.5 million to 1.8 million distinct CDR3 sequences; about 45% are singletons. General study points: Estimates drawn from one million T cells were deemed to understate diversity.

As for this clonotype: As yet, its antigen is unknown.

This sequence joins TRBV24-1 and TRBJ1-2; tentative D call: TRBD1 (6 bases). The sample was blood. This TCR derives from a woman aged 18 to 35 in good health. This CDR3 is CATSDSQQGDGYTF. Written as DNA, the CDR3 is TGTGCCACCAGTGATTCTCAACAGGGAGATGGCTACACCTTC.